Shown below are 18 T cell receptor beta chains from a single sample sequenced in a study of memory CD4+ T cells and cytomegalovirus serostatus. Single viable CD3+CD4+CD8-CD45RO+ cells were sorted as the memory CD4+ T cells. Assay used: immunoSEQ multiplex PCR; TCRdb lists only in-frame clones, some missing. The data show 70,000 to 95,000 clones, approximately 84% seen once. What was sequenced was memory CD4+ T cells from blood. The source is an adult in good health and CMV-seronegative.

In nucleotides, the CDR3 is TGTGCCAGCAGCATATCCAACCTACACGAGCAGTACTTC. Protein: CASSISNLHEQYF. The chain combines TRBV11-1 with TRBJ2-7; D call uncertain. V dropped 5 bases and J dropped 5 bases, with 13 bases sitting between them. The CDR3 is 13 residues long. The V gene's germline CDR1 is SGHAT and CDR2 FQDESV (reference sequence).

J is TRBJ1-5 and V is TRBV19, with 7 bases lining up with TRBD1. With V trimmed by 4 bases and J by 4 bases, 1 base remained unmatched. Germline-derived CDR1 and CDR2 are LNHDA and SQIVND (reference sequence). This CDR3 is 13 amino acids long. The CDR3 is CASSTDRNQPQHF. The CDR3 DNA reads as TGTGCCAGTAGTACGGACAGGAATCAGCCCCAGCATTTT. The whole variable domain, filled in from reference TRBV19 and TRBJ1-5, reads DGGITQSPKYLFRKEGQNVTLSCEQNLNHDAMYWYRQDPGQGLRLIYYSQIVNDFQKGDIAEGYSVSREKKESFPLTVTSAQKNPTAFYLCASSTDRNQPQHFGDGTRLSIL.

This clone was observed a handful of times. Germline and junction disagree at one end, which may indicate a read error. The rearrangement links TRBV7-7 to TRBJ2-2, with TRBD2 as a possible D gene (5 bases). The CDR3 is 16 residues long. Per germline, CDR1 SSHAT and CDR2 FNYEAQ (reference sequence). CDR3 sequence reads: CASSQATGSNTGELFF. DNA for the CDR3: TGTGCTAGCAGCCAAGCGACGGGAAGTAACACCGGGGAGCTGTTTTTT.

The chain is built from TRBV5-4 and TRBJ2-7, with 8 nucleotides matching TRBD2. The germline gives CDR1 SGHNT, CDR2 YYREEE (reference sequence). The CDR3 loop spans 15 amino acids. After removal of 0 bases from V and 3 bases from J, the junction contained 5 bases not matched to a gene. CDR3 amino acids: CASSLELAGHYEQYF. CDR3 bases: TGTGCCAGCAGCTTGGAGCTAGCGGGCCACTACGAGCAGTACTTC. Filled out from reference TRBV5-4 and TRBJ2-7, the complete variable domain reads ETGVTQSPTHLIKTRGQQVTLRCSSQSGHNTVSWYQQALGQGPQFIFQYYREEENGRGNFPPRFSGLQFPNYSSELNVNALELDDSALYLCASSLELAGHYEQYFGPGTRLTVT.

J is TRBJ2-2 and V is TRBV11-3, with no clear D. This CDR3 region has 12 residues. V was trimmed by 5 bases and J by 1 base, leaving 2 bases between them. Per germline, CDR1 SGHNT and CDR2 YENEEA. CDR3 nucleotides: TGTGCCAGCAGCAAGAACACCGGGGAGCTGTTTTTT. Translation gives CASSKNTGELFF.

The gene calls are TRBV5-6 and TRBJ1-1; a possible D gene is TRBD1 (5 bases). Deletions cut 2 bases from V and 6 bases from J, with 17 bases between. Germline V gene lookup returns CDR1 SGHDT and CDR2 YYEEEE. The CDR3 sequence is 15 residues long. The CDR3 region has the DNA TGTGCCAGCAGCTTCTTTGCGGGGGAGGGAGCTGAAGCTTTCTTT. Translating gives CASSFFAGEGAEAFF.

The chain employs TRBV6-1 and TRBJ1-4; no reliable D call. The CDR3 runs 15 residues. CDR1 MNHNS and CDR2 SASEGT come from the germline V gene. Trimming shortened V by 3 bases and J by 4 bases, and 12 bases separated the two germline ends. CDR3 DNA: TGTGCCAGCAGTGAGAGAGGCCGGGGTAATGAAAAACTGTTTTTT. Protein product: CASSERGRGNEKLFF.

The rearrangement links TRBV7-2 to TRBJ2-5, with a possible D match to TRBD2 (7 bases). V lost 5 bases to trimming and J lost 5 bases, with 15 bases between them. There are 14 residues in the CDR3. The V gene's germline CDR1 is SGHTA and CDR2 FQGNSA. CDR3 region: CASSPEGGLETQYF. CDR3 bases: TGTGCCAGCAGCCCTGAGGGGGGGCTGGAGACCCAGTACTTC.

Worth noting for this clone: The sample carries other DNA sequences with the same CDR3. CDR3 sequence: CASRPGNSPLHF. The CDR3 DNA sequence: TGTGCCAGCAGGCCGGGGAATTCACCCCTCCACTTT. This chain joins TRBV28 and TRBJ1-6; no clear D. Germline CDR1 and CDR2: MDHEN and SYDVKM. V lost 6 bases and J lost 7, with 7 bases in between. This CDR3 is 12 amino acids long.

V usage is TRBV5-1 and J usage is TRBJ2-1; TRBD1 agrees at 9 bases. Germline CDR1 and CDR2: SGHRS and YFSETQ. This CDR3 region has 15 residues. With 3 bases clipped from V and 2 bases from J, the junction kept 3 bases outside the gene matches. CDR3 region: CASSWDRDPYNEQFF. As DNA, the CDR3 is TGCGCCAGCAGCTGGGACAGGGACCCCTACAATGAGCAGTTCTTC.

V and J are TRBV30 and TRBJ2-3, with 10 bases aligning to TRBD2. CDR1 GTSNPN and CDR2 SVGIG come from the germline V gene (reference sequence). The CDR3 is 16 amino acids. J lost 1 base, V lost 2 bases, and 6 bases had no gene match. The CDR3 DNA sequence: TGTGCCTGGAGTCGCGGCCTAGCGGGGGGCACAGATACGCAGTATTTT. Protein product: CAWSRGLAGGTDTQYF.

The rearrangement links TRBV7-6 to TRBJ1-2; D uncertain. From germline, CDR1 is SGHVS and CDR2 FNYEAQ. The CDR3 contains 13 residues. With 1 base removed from V and 2 bases from J, the gap between germline ends came to 5 bases. The CDR3 is CASSLGANYGYTF. Written as DNA, the CDR3 is TGTGCCAGCAGCTTAGGGGCAAACTATGGCTACACCTTC.

The V and J genes are TRBV11-2 and TRBJ2-7; D is ambiguous. CDR1 is SGHAT, CDR2 FQNNGV, per germline. CDR3 size: 15 residues. Trimming took 0 bases from V and 3 from J, leaving 12 bases between them. CDR3 DNA sequence: TGTGCCAGCAGCTTAGATCACCGGCCCGGCTACGAGCAGTACTTC. This gives the protein CASSLDHRPGYEQYF. The whole variable domain, remainder taken from reference TRBV11-2 and TRBJ2-7, is EAGVAQSPRYKIIEKRQSVAFWCNPISGHATLYWYQQILGQGPKLLIQFQNNGVVDDSQLPKDRFSAERLKGVDSTLKIQPAKLEDSAVYLCASSLDHRPGYEQYFGPGTRLTVT.

V gene TRBV2 combines with J gene TRBJ2-4; 10 bases align to TRBD1. CDR1 SNHLY and CDR2 FYNNEI come from the germline V gene. Trimming at V came to 2 bases and at J to 7 bases, leaving 2 bases not matched to a gene. The CDR3 has 14 amino acids. The CDR3 spells CASSEMGQGNIQYF. The CDR3 DNA follows: TGTGCCAGCAGTGAAATGGGACAGGGGAACATTCAGTACTTC.

V usage is TRBV4-1 and J usage is TRBJ1-1, with D unresolved. CDR1 and CDR2 from the germline V gene are MGHRA and YSYEKL. With 4 bases removed from V and 2 bases from J, the gap between germline ends came to 14 bases. The CDR3 length is 15 residues. The CDR3 here is CASSPDIIFNTEAFF. The CDR3 DNA sequence: TGCGCCAGCAGCCCTGACATCATCTTTAACACTGAAGCTTTCTTT.

The chain combines TRBV7-2 with TRBJ1-2; D is perhaps TRBD1 (5 bases). The CDR3 totals 15 residues. V was pared by 1 base and J by 2 bases, with 11 bases between. CDR1 and CDR2 (germline): SGHTA, FQGNSA. CDR3: CASSLEYRSNYGYTF. Here the CDR3 DNA reads TGTGCCAGCAGCTTAGAGTACAGGTCGAACTATGGCTACACCTTC.

Only a few counts were recorded for this clone. CDR3 nucleotide sequence: TGTGCCAGCAGCGTAGTGGTAGGGGACGTCGCTGAAGCTTTCTTT. Translated: CASSVVVGDVAEAFF. The rearrangement joins TRBV9 to TRBJ1-1; tentative D call: TRBD1 (5 bases). The V gene's germline CDR1 is SGDLS and CDR2 YYNGEE. This CDR3 has 15 residues. V dropped 0 bases and J dropped 6 bases, with 15 bases sitting between them.

This chain joins TRBV6-5 and TRBJ1-3, with D uncertain. This CDR3 is 14 amino acids long. Per germline, CDR1 MNHEY and CDR2 SVGAGI. Between the trimmed V and J ends, which lost 0 bases and 4 bases, there was a span of 7 bases. The CDR3 region has the DNA TGTGCCAGCAGTTACTCTGTCGTAGGAAACACCATATATTTT. It yields the protein CASSYSVVGNTIYF.